Following are 19 T cell receptor beta chains from one sample sequenced in a study of OX40 agonist ivuxolimab in advanced cancers. Sequencing was performed with immunoSEQ multiplex PCR; in TCRdb, only in-frame clones are kept and a portion is missing. Among roughly 44,000 clones listed, approximately 84% were seen once. The sequenced sample was CD4+ or CD8+ T cells sorted from blood, obtained in a trial of the OX40 agonist ivuxolimab. The receptors shown here come from an adult with an advanced solid tumor such as melanoma, head and neck, liver or kidney cancer.

The V gene is TRBV11-1, the J gene TRBJ1-2; D is possibly TRBD1 (6 bases). Trimming cost V 5 bases and J 0 bases, with 13 bases left between them. This CDR3 has 15 amino acids. CDR1 and CDR2 from the germline V gene are SGHAT and FQDESV (reference sequence). The CDR3 region is CASSPETGSNYGYTF. The CDR3 DNA follows: TGTGCCAGCAGCCCGGAGACAGGTTCTAACTATGGCTACACCTTC.

By proportion, this clone is large. The gene calls are TRBV2 and TRBJ1-4; D uncertain. The CDR3 length is 13 residues. CDR1 is SNHLY, CDR2 FYNNEI, per germline. Trimming left V 6 bases short and J 1 base short, with 6 bases between. The CDR3 region has the DNA TGTGCCAGCAGGGTTGTAACTAATGAAAAACTGTTTTTT. Amino acid sequence: CASRVVTNEKLFF.

This clone was seen a handful of times. The rearrangement uses TRBV6-5 and TRBJ2-5; TRBD2 aligns across 7 bases. Germline CDR1 and CDR2: MNHEY and SVGAGI. The CDR3 is made up of 15 amino acids. J was trimmed by 5 bases and V by 6 bases; bases with no gene match: 12. CDR3 sequence (DNA): TGTGCCAGCAGCATCCAAAGTAGCGGGTGGGAGACCCAGTACTTC. Its translation: CASSIQSSGWETQYF.

This clone was recorded only once. The chain is built from TRBV30 and TRBJ1-2, with TRBD1 identical over 10 bases. The length of the CDR3 is 16 residues. V lost 0 bases and J lost 7; bases outside the gene matches: 11. CDR1 GTSNPN and CDR2 SVGIG come from the germline V gene (reference sequence). The CDR3 DNA reads as TGTGCCTGGAGTGTTCTAGGGGGACAGGGGAGCGGTGGCTACACCTTC. Translated: CAWSVLGGQGSGGYTF.

The rearrangement links TRBV28 to TRBJ1-5; D unresolved. The ends were cut back, 7 bases at V and 0 bases at J, with 7 bases in the middle. The germline V gene has CDR1 MDHEN and CDR2 SYDVKM. The CDR3 has 13 amino acids. CDR3 coding DNA: TGTGCCAGCACTGAGTATAGCAATCAGCCCCAGCATTTT. Amino acid sequence: CASTEYSNQPQHF.

The rearrangement joins TRBV9 to TRBJ2-4; D might be TRBD2 (6 bases). The CDR3 spans 17 residues. Per the germline V gene, CDR1 is SGDLS and CDR2 is YYNGEE. V lost 0 bases to trimming and J lost 5 bases, with 18 bases between them. In nucleotides, the CDR3 is TGTGCCAGCAGCGTAGCCCCCGGAGGGCAGGGCGAAAACATTCAGTACTTC. Its protein is CASSVAPGGQGENIQYF.

This rearrangement joins TRBV6-6 to TRBJ2-1, with D possibly being TRBD1 (5 bases). Germline V gene sequence: CDR1 MNHNY, CDR2 SVGAGI (reference sequence). Trimming pared 5 bases from V and 5 bases from J, leaving 16 bases between. This CDR3 is 15 amino acids long. Written as DNA, the CDR3 is TGTGCCAGCAGTCGGCTGAGGAGCAGGGACAATGAGCAGTTCTTC. Translated: CASSRLRSRDNEQFF.

This rearrangement joins TRBV6-5 to TRBJ2-5; D is unclear. Per the germline V gene, CDR1 is MNHEY and CDR2 is SVGAGI. The germline V and J ends were trimmed by 5 bases and 4 bases, with 11 bases remaining between them. The CDR3 spans 13 residues. The DNA for the CDR3 is TGTGCCAGCAGTGCTCCGGGCAGAGAGACCCAGTACTTC. This encodes CASSAPGRETQYF.

This chain uses TRBV25-1 with TRBJ2-7; TRBD2 matches at 12 bases. The CDR3 runs to 16 residues. The V segment lost 3 bases and the J segment 6 bases; nucleotides outside the gene matches: 9. Germline CDR1 reads MGHDK; CDR2 reads SYGVNS. The CDR3 sequence: CASSDSSGRARGEQYF. The CDR3 nucleotides are TGTGCCAGCAGTGATTCTAGCGGGAGGGCGAGAGGCGAGCAGTACTTC.

The chain links TRBV7-2 to TRBJ1-1; D remains ambiguous. Per the germline V gene, CDR1 is SGHTA and CDR2 is FQGNSA. This CDR3 has 14 amino acids. The V and J ends lost 5 bases and 1 base respectively, with 11 bases between them. For the CDR3, the DNA is TGTGCCAGCAGCCCCGGTACAGCGAACACTGAAGCTTTCTTT. Residues: CASSPGTANTEAFF.

V gene TRBV2 combines with J gene TRBJ2-5; the D is unclear. The V end was cut by 3 bases, the J end by 9 bases, with 11 bases between. The CDR3 consists of 12 residues. Germline CDR1 reads SNHLY; CDR2 reads FYNNEI. The CDR3 region has the DNA TGTGCCAGCAGTGACGTGGCCGCGGCCCAGTACTTC. It translates to CASSDVAAAQYF.

The J gene is TRBJ2-7, the V gene TRBV29-1; D is perhaps TRBD1 or TRBD2 (6 bases each). Germline V gene lookup returns CDR1 SQVTM and CDR2 ANQGSEA. The CDR3 is made up of 12 amino acids. V lost 4 bases, J lost 3 bases, and 10 bases lay in between. This chain's CDR3 is CSVGRGSYEQYF. The CDR3 coding sequence is TGCAGCGTTGGGAGGGGGAGCTACGAGCAGTACTTC.

The chain is built from TRBV6-5 and TRBJ2-1; the D is unclear. Trimming shortened V by 0 bases and J by 3 bases, and 6 bases separated the two germline ends. The CDR3 sequence is 14 residues long. Germline lookup yields CDR1 MNHEY and CDR2 SVGAGI. CDR3 nucleotide sequence: TGTGCCAGCAGTTACTCTAGAAACTACAATGAGCAGTTCTTC. Protein product: CASSYSRNYNEQFF.

The chain links TRBV5-5 to TRBJ2-7, with a weak D call TRBD1 (6 bases). V lost 0 bases, J lost 2 bases, and 12 bases lay in between. This CDR3 is built from 15 residues. In germline, CDR1 is SGHKS, CDR2 YYEKEE (reference sequence). CDR3: CASSLVGGPPYEQYF. DNA of the CDR3: TGTGCCAGCAGCTTGGTAGGGGGACCGCCCTACGAGCAGTACTTC.

This chain joins TRBV28 and TRBJ1-2, with D perhaps TRBD1 (6 bases). Looked up from germline, CDR1 is MDHEN and CDR2 is SYDVKM. V lost 1 base, J lost 4 bases, and 10 bases lay in between. The CDR3 has 14 residues. CDR3 amino acids: CASSLFRGGYGYTF. The CDR3 DNA follows: TGTGCCAGCAGTTTATTCAGGGGTGGCTATGGCTACACCTTC.

V usage is TRBV7-2 and J usage is TRBJ1-1; D gene uncertain. Germline V gives CDR1 SGHTA, CDR2 FQGNSA. The V gene lost 5 bases and the J gene lost 0 bases, with 16 bases spanning the gap. The CDR3 covers 16 residues. CDR3 protein: CASSPVSGAVNTEAFF. For the CDR3, the DNA is TGTGCCAGCAGCCCAGTGAGCGGTGCTGTGAACACTGAAGCTTTCTTT.

This chain connects TRBV5-1 to TRBJ2-1; 9 bases agree with TRBD2. J was trimmed by 7 bases and V by 4 bases; bases with no gene match: 3. Germline V gives CDR1 SGHRS, CDR2 YFSETQ. The CDR3 totals 13 residues. The CDR3 is CASSQGLANEQFF. The CDR3, as DNA: TGCGCCAGCAGCCAAGGACTAGCGAATGAGCAGTTCTTC.

This clone was counted a single time. This chain joins TRBV6-4 and TRBJ2-1, with TRBD2 as a possible D gene (6 bases). The CDR3 has 14 residues. With 0 bases removed from V and 9 bases from J, the gap between germline ends came to 12 bases. Germline lookup yields CDR1 MRHNA and CDR2 SNTAGT. CDR3 loop: CASSDSSLRGEQFF. CDR3 nucleotide sequence: TGTGCCAGCAGTGACTCGTCTTTGCGGGGTGAGCAGTTCTTC.

This clone was seen just once. This may come from a read error, since a much larger clone is one base off. In nucleotides, the CDR3 is TGTGCCAGCAGCTTAGGGCAGAACTACGAGCAGTACTTC. It is translated as CASSLGQNYEQYF. This chain links TRBV7-9 with TRBJ2-7, with unresolved D. The germline V gene encodes CDR1 SEHNR and CDR2 FQNEAQ (reference sequence). The length of the CDR3 is 13 residues. With 1 base removed from V and 3 bases from J, the gap between germline ends came to 7 bases. Full variable domain (rest looked up from reference TRBV7-9 and TRBJ2-7): DTGVSQNPRHKITKRGQNVTFRCDPISEHNRLYWYRQTLGQGPEFLTYFQNEAQLEKSRLLSDRFSAERPKGSFSTLEIQRTEQGDSAMYLCASSLGQNYEQYFGPGTRLTVT.